This TCR beta chain was captured by sequencing in a study of T cell responses to AZD1222 COVID-19 vaccine. Study-wide background: Some second doses came at about 4 weeks and others at about 12 weeks; these were pooled.

Study-level points and caveats: Spike-specific TCR breadth rose after two AZD1222 doses, and depth rose as well.

Method: immunoSEQ multiplex PCR; TCRdb's copy keeps in-frame clones and lacks some. The table has more than 95,000 clones, 88% seen once. As regards this clone: No antigen is known for it.

The input for sequencing was peripheral blood, taken on day 0 of AZD1222 vaccination. This receptor was taken from an adult in good health.

The CDR3 sequence: CAISEPGPKNQPQHF. The CDR3 bases are TGTGCCATCAGTGAGCCGGGACCGAAAAATCAGCCCCAGCATTTT. The rearrangement joins TRBV10-3 to TRBJ1-5; perhaps TRBD1 as D (5 bases). The CDR3 runs 15 residues. Deletions cut 2 bases from V and 4 bases from J, with 12 bases between. Germline lookup yields CDR1 ENHRY and CDR2 SYGVKD.